Listed below are T cell receptor beta chains from one sample, sequenced in a study of T cell changes during pregnancy in multiple sclerosis. Some clones are missing from TCRdb's copy, which holds only in-frame ones; the method was immunoSEQ multiplex PCR. The data hold more than 55,000 clones, with roughly 94% observed a single time. The input for sequencing was CD8+ T cells from peripheral blood mononuclear cells, taken after pregnancy. All receptors come from a female donor with multiple sclerosis, enrolled in a pregnancy study. Both conserved end residues are part of each CDR3. D genes are given only for firm matches. Clone size appears in some rows only: once, few, many, or a class for an expanded clone.

clone_size: -; j_call: TRBJ2-3; v_call: TRBV7-9; d_call: TRBD2; cdr3_nt: TGTGCCAGCAGCCTGAGCGGGGGAGATGATACGCAGTATTTT; cdr3_aa: CASSLSGGDDTQYF
clone_size: -; j_call: TRBJ1-2; v_call: TRBV5-8; d_call: TRBD1; cdr3_nt: TGTGCCAGCAGCCTTTGGACAGGGGGCGAGGGCTACACCTTC; cdr3_aa: CASSLWTGGEGYTF
clone_size: -; j_call: TRBJ2-1; v_call: TRBV29-1; d_call: TRBD2; cdr3_nt: TGCAGCGCCCAAGCGGGGGAAGGGAATGAGCAGTTCTTC; cdr3_aa: CSAQAGEGNEQFF
clone_size: -; j_call: TRBJ2-7; v_call: TRBV4-3; d_call: TRBD1; cdr3_nt: TGCGCCAGCAGCTCCGGGACAGGGGCAATCTACGAGCAGTACTTC; cdr3_aa: CASSSGTGAIYEQYF
clone_size: once; j_call: TRBJ1-1; v_call: TRBV19; d_call: -; cdr3_nt: TGTGCCAGTAGTATAGTCCAGAACACTGAAGCTTTCTTT; cdr3_aa: CASSIVQNTEAFF
clone_size: -; j_call: TRBJ2-5; v_call: TRBV27; d_call: TRBD2; cdr3_nt: TGTGCCAGCAGTTACTCCGGGACTAGCGGGGAGACCCAGTACTTC; cdr3_aa: CASSYSGTSGETQYF
clone_size: -; j_call: TRBJ2-7; v_call: TRBV11-2; d_call: TRBD1; cdr3_nt: TGTGCCAGCAGCCCAGGGACAGGGAATTACGAGCAGTACTTC; cdr3_aa: CASSPGTGNYEQYF
clone_size: -; j_call: TRBJ2-1; v_call: TRBV27; d_call: -; cdr3_nt: TGTGCCAGCAGCCCCCGTCTAGCGACCGCCTACAATGAGCAGTTCTTC; cdr3_aa: CASSPRLATAYNEQFF
clone_size: -; j_call: TRBJ1-4; v_call: TRBV6-5; d_call: -; cdr3_nt: TGTGCCAGCAGTGTCCAGGGGACTAATGAAAAACTGTTTTTT; cdr3_aa: CASSVQGTNEKLFF
clone_size: -; j_call: TRBJ2-1; v_call: TRBV25-1; d_call: -; cdr3_nt: TGTGCCAGCAGTGCCACGGGGCGGGGACTGGAGTTCTTC; cdr3_aa: CASSATGRGLEFF
clone_size: -; j_call: TRBJ2-5; v_call: TRBV6-1; d_call: TRBD2; cdr3_nt: TGTGCCAGCAGTGAATCAACTAGCGGAGACCAAGAGACCCAGTACTTC; cdr3_aa: CASSESTSGDQETQYF
clone_size: -; j_call: TRBJ2-2; v_call: TRBV7-7; d_call: -; cdr3_nt: TGTGCCAGCAGCTTGAGTAGAAACCACGCGAACACCGGGGAGCTGTTTTTT; cdr3_aa: CASSLSRNHANTGELFF
clone_size: -; j_call: TRBJ2-2; v_call: TRBV4-2; d_call: TRBD2; cdr3_nt: TGTGCCAGCAGCCAAGTTCCAACCCTTGGCGAGCGGGATAACACCGGGGAGCTGTTTTTT; cdr3_aa: CASSQVPTLGERDNTGELFF
clone_size: -; j_call: TRBJ2-7; v_call: TRBV2; d_call: -; cdr3_nt: TGTGCCAGCAGTGAGGCGGGAACACTGGTTTACGAGCAGTACTTC; cdr3_aa: CASSEAGTLVYEQYF
clone_size: -; j_call: TRBJ2-3; v_call: TRBV28; d_call: -; cdr3_nt: TGTGCCAGCAGTCCCCCCGACAGGTCTAGCACAGATACGCAGTATTTT; cdr3_aa: CASSPPDRSSTDTQYF
clone_size: -; j_call: TRBJ2-7; v_call: TRBV5-6; d_call: TRBD2; cdr3_nt: TGTGCCAGCAGCTTGGAGCTAGCGGGGGCCTACGAGCAGTACTTC; cdr3_aa: CASSLELAGAYEQYF